Below are 17 T cell receptor beta chains sequenced from a single sample in a study of blood T cells in healthy people across ages. A second about 7 to 12 cycle PCR used barcoded and J-beta primers. TCRdb reprocessed the 5' RACE reads with MiXCR, giving one entry per CDR3 protein. The repertoire holds some 890,000 distinct CDR3 sequences, with 29% as singletons. This sample also belongs to another study, concerning T cells of mothers and their children.

Source material: blood. The receptors come from a woman aged 35 to 49 in good health.

The chain carries TRBV30 and TRBJ2-3; possible D gene TRBD2, 5 bases. The CDR3 extends over 13 amino acids. Trimming removed 3 bases at V and 7 bases at J, with 14 bases between. The germline gives CDR1 GTSNPN, CDR2 SVGIG (reference sequence). CDR3 DNA sequence: TGTGCCTGGAGATCGGCGAGGGCTCATACGCAGTATTTT. Translation gives CAWRSARAHTQYF.

The chain employs TRBV6-2 or TRBV6-3 and TRBJ1-6; no firm D call. CDR1 and CDR2 from the germline V gene are MNHEY and SVGEGT. Deletions cut 4 bases from V and 10 bases from J, with 14 bases between. This CDR3 contains 14 residues. The CDR3: CASSSDGDRSPLHF. The CDR3 DNA is TGTGCCAGCAGTTCCGATGGGGATCGATCACCCCTCCACTTT.

V gene TRBV5-1 combines with J gene TRBJ2-5; perhaps TRBD1 as D (7 bases). The germline V gene encodes CDR1 SGHRS and CDR2 YFSETQ. The CDR3 loop spans 15 amino acids. V gave up 4 bases and J gave up 5 bases, with 18 bases separating them. CDR3 in amino acids: CASSPQGGRLETQYF. CDR3 bases: TGCGCCAGCAGCCCGCAGGGGGGAAGATTGGAGACCCAGTACTTC.

This clonotype was picked up many times. The chain recombines TRBV4-2 with TRBJ1-6, with D uncertain. Trimming shortened V by 2 bases and J by 5 bases, and 10 bases separated the two germline ends. From germline, CDR1 is LGHNA and CDR2 YNFKEQ. The CDR3 covers 15 residues. The CDR3 is CASSQFQMNNSPLHF. The CDR3 DNA is TGTGCCAGCAGCCAATTCCAGATGAATAATTCACCCCTCCACTTT.

The chain carries TRBV12-3 or TRBV12-4 and TRBJ2-7; TRBD1 might be the D (6 bases). TRBJ2-5 explains the end of the DNA better; the J call may be wrong. The CDR3 runs 14 residues. The CDR3 DNA sequence: TGTGCCAGCAGTGCAGGGGTCCCCACGGAGACCCAGTACTTC. This translates into CASSAGVPTETQYF.

Remarks on this clonotype: A junction end diverges from the germline sequence, so it may reflect a read error. The chain's CDR3 is CASSSQGAYERYF. Here the CDR3 DNA reads TGTGCCAGCAGCTCCCAGGGAGCCTACGAGCGGTACTTC. This chain connects TRBV9 to TRBJ2-7; D possibly uses TRBD1 or TRBD2 (5 bases each). This CDR3 region has 13 residues. In germline, CDR1 is SGDLS, CDR2 YYNGEE.

This clonotype was recorded at least ten times. The chain uses TRBV7-2 and TRBJ2-5; 7 bases map to TRBD2. Looked up from germline, CDR1 is SGHTA and CDR2 is FQGNSA. The V gene end was trimmed by 5 bases and the J gene end by 1 base; junction bases not matched to a gene: 7. The CDR3 spans 15 residues. The CDR3 region has the DNA TGTGCCAGCAGCCATAGCGGGCCCACCCAAGAGACCCAGTACTTC. Its translation: CASSHSGPTQETQYF.

This clonotype was seen more than once but under ten times. The rearrangement links TRBV20-1 to TRBJ2-1; D possibly matches TRBD1 or TRBD2 (5 bases each). V lost 1 base to trimming and J lost 0 bases, with 16 bases between them. The CDR3 contains 17 residues. CDR1 is DFQATT and CDR2 is SNEGSKA in the germline V gene (reference sequence). CDR3 coding DNA: TGCAGTGCTAGAGGTAGAAGAGGGGACGTCTCCTACAATGAGCAGTTCTTC. This sequence encodes CSARGRRGDVSYNEQFF.

The V gene is TRBV10-2, the J gene TRBJ1-1; unclear D gene. V lost 8 bases, J lost 5 bases, and 12 bases lay in between. Per the germline V gene, CDR1 is WSHSY and CDR2 is SAAADI. This CDR3 is 12 amino acids long. CDR3 nucleotides: TGCGCCAGCCAAGGCAGTCCGACTGAAGCTTTCTTT. Protein sequence: CASQGSPTEAFF.

This clonotype was seen only once. The chain recombines TRBV5-6 with TRBJ1-1, with D uncertain. The CDR3 is 15 amino acids. Germline lookup yields CDR1 SGHDT and CDR2 YYEEEE. V was pared by 4 bases and J by 1 base, with 14 bases between. CDR3 coding DNA: TGTGCCAGCAGCGAGTGGCCATCGAGGAACACTGAAGCTTTCTTT. Protein: CASSEWPSRNTEAFF.

This clonotype has just a few counts. The chain joins TRBV9 to TRBJ2-4; 8 nucleotides agree with TRBD2. Germline V gives CDR1 SGDLS, CDR2 YYNGEE. V gave up 1 base and J gave up 13 bases; unmatched junction bases: 28. The CDR3 contains 20 residues. The CDR3 DNA sequence: TGTGCCAGCAGCGTATTACCCCACCTAAAGACTAGCGAGAAAACTTCTGAGCAGTACTTC. It codes for CASSVLPHLKTSEKTSEQYF.

In DNA form, the CDR3 reads TGCGCCAGCACGACAGGGGAGTTGAGCTATGGCTACACCTTC. It is translated as CASTTGELSYGYTF. The chain combines TRBV5-1 with TRBJ1-2; 8 nucleotides line up with TRBD1. CDR3 size: 14 residues. The trim removed 6 bases at V and 4 bases at J, leaving 8 bases unmatched. CDR1 is SGHRS and CDR2 is YFSETQ in the germline V gene.

This clonotype appeared a few times. This chain connects TRBV29-1 to TRBJ1-1; no definite D call. Trimming removed 7 bases from V and 1 base from J, with 10 bases in between. The CDR3 covers 12 residues. Germline CDR1 and CDR2: SQVTM and ANQGSEA. CDR3 region: CSAPYTNTEAFF. For the CDR3, the DNA is TGCAGCGCTCCCTACACGAACACTGAAGCTTTCTTT. Full variable domain (rest looked up from reference TRBV29-1 and TRBJ1-1): SAVISQKPSRDICQRGTSLTIQCQVDSQVTMMFWYRQQPGQSLTLIATANQGSEATYESGFVIDKFPISRPNLTFSTLTVSNMSPEDSSIYLCSAPYTNTEAFFGQGTRLTVV.

This clonotype was seen a handful of times. The CDR3 here is CASSFIAGAPRTTDTQYF. CDR3 nucleotide sequence: TGTGCCAGCAGCTTCATCGCCGGGGCCCCCAGGACCACAGATACGCAGTATTTT. The chain joins TRBV7-9 to TRBJ2-3; D is perhaps TRBD1 or TRBD2 (5 bases each). Germline V gene data show CDR1 as SEHNR and CDR2 as FQNEAQ (reference sequence). V lost 3 bases and J lost 2, with 21 bases in between. This CDR3 has 18 amino acids.

This clonotype was detected ten times or more. The chain employs TRBV5-1 and TRBJ2-7, with TRBD1 matching over 8 bases. CDR1 and CDR2 (germline): SGHRS, YFSETQ. Losses at the gene ends were 5 bases for V and 6 bases for J; bases not matched to a gene: 13. This CDR3 contains 15 residues. CDR3 region: CASSSLPTGVGEQYF. CDR3 nucleotide sequence: TGCGCCAGCAGTTCCCTCCCGACAGGGGTGGGCGAGCAGTACTTC.

This clonotype came up many times. The chain combines TRBV28 with TRBJ1-2; D not certain. CDR3 length: 13 residues. V lost 6 bases and J lost 5, with 13 bases in between. Germline CDR1 reads MDHEN; CDR2 reads SYDVKM. The CDR3 protein is CASSPTLEYGYTF. The CDR3 DNA is TGTGCCAGCAGCCCTACATTAGAGTATGGCTACACCTTC.

V is TRBV2 and J is TRBJ2-7; D not resolved. This CDR3 region has 14 residues. Germline loops: CDR1 SNHLY, CDR2 FYNNEI. V lost 3 bases, J lost 1 base, and 10 bases lay in between. As DNA, the CDR3 is TGTGCCAGCAGTGACACGGGTTATTCCTACGAGCAGTACTTC. It codes for CASSDTGYSYEQYF.